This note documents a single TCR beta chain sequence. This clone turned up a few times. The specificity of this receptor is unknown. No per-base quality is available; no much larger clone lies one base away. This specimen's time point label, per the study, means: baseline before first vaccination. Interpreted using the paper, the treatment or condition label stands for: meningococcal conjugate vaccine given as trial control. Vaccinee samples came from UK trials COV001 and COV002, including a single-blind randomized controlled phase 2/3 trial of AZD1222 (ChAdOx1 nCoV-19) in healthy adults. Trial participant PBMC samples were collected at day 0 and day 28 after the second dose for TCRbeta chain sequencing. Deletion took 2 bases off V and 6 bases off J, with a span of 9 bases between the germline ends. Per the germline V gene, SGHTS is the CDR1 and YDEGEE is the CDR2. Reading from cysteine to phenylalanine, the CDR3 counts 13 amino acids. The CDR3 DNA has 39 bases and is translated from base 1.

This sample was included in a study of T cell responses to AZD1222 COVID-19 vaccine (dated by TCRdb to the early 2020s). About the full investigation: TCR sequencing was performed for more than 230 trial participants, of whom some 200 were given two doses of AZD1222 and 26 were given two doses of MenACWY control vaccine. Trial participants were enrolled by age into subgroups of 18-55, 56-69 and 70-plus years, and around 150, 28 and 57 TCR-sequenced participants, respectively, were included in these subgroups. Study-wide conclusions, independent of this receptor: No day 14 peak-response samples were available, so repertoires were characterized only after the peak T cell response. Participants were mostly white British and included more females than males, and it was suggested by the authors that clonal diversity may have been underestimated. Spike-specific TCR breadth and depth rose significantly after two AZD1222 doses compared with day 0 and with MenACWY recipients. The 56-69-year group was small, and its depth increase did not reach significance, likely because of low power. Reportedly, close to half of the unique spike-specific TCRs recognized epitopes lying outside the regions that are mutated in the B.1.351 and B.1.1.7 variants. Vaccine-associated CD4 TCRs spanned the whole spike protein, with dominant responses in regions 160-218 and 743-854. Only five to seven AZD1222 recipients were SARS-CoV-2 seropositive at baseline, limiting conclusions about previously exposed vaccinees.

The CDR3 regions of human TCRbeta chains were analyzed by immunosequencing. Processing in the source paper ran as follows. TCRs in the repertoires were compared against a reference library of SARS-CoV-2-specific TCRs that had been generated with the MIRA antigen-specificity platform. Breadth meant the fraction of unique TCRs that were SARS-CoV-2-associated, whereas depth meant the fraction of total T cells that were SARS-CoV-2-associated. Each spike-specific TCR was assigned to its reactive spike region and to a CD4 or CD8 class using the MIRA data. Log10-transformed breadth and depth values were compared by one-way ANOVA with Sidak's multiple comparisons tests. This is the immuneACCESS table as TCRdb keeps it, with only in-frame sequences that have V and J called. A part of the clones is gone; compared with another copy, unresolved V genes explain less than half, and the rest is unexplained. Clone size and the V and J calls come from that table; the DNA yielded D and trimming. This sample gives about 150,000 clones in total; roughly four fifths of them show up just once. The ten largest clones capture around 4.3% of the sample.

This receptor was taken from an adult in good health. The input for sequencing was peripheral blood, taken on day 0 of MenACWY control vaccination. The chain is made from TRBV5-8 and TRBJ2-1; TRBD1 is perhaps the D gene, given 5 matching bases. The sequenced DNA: TGTGCCAGCAGCTTTACAGGTTTCAATGAGCAGTTCTTC. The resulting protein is CASSFTGFNEQFF. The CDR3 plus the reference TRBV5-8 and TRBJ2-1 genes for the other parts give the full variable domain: EAGVTQSPTHLIKTRGQQATLRCSPISGHTSVYWYQQALGLGLQFLLWYDEGEERNRGNFPPRFSGRQFPNYSSELNVNALELEDSALYLCASSFTGFNEQFFGPGTRLTVL.